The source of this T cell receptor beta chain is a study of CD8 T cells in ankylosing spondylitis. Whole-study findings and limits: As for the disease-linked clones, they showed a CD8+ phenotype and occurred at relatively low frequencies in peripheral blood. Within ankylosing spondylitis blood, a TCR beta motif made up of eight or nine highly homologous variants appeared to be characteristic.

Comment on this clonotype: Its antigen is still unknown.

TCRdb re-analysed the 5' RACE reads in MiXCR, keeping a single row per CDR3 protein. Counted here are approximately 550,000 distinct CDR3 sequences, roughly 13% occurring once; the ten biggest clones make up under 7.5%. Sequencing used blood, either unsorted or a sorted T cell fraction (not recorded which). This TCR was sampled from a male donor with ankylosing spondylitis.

The CDR3 coding sequence is TGCGCCAGCAGCGCCACCCGAATACAAGAGACCCAGTACTTC. The encoded protein is CASSATRIQETQYF. This rearrangement joins TRBV5-1 to TRBJ2-5; D is undetermined. Germline values: CDR1 SGHRS, CDR2 YFSETQ. The germline V and J ends were trimmed by 4 bases and 2 bases, with 12 bases remaining between them. The CDR3 is 14 amino acids.